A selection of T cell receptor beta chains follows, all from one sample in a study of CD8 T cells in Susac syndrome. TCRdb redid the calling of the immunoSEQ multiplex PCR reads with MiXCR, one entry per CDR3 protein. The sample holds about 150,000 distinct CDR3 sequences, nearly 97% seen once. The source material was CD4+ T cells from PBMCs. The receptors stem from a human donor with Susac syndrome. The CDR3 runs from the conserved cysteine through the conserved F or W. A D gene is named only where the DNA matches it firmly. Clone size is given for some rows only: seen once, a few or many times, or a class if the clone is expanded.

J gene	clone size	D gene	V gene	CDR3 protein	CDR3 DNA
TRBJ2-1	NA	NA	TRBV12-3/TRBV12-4	CASSRRTDEQFF	TGTGCCAGCAGTCGGAGAACCGATGAGCAGTTCTTC
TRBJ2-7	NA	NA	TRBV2	CATGGGEPGFSYEQYF	TGTGCCACCGGCGGTGGCGAGCCGGGTTTCTCCTACGAGCAGTACTTC
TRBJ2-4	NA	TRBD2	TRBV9	CASSAHSGRAEDIQYF	TGTGCCAGCAGCGCCCATAGCGGGAGGGCCGAGGACATTCAGTACTTC
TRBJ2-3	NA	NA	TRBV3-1	CASSQAGGGSTDTQYF	TGTGCCAGCAGCCAAGCCGGGGGCGGGAGTACAGATACGCAGTATTTT
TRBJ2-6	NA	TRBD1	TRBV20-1	CSASTGVGANVLTF	TGCAGTGCTAGTACAGGGGTCGGGGCCAACGTCCTGACTTTC
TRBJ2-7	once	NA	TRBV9	CASSPGGAETFEQYF	TGTGCCAGCAGCCCAGGAGGAGCGGAAACATTCGAGCAGTACTTC
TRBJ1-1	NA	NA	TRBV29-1	CSVHTGNTEAFF	TGCAGCGTTCACACAGGTAACACTGAAGCTTTCTTT
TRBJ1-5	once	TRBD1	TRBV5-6	CASSLGQGGLTNQPQHF	TGTGCCAGCAGCTTGGGACAGGGAGGGTTAACCAATCAGCCCCAGCATTTT
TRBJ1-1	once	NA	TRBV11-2	CASSLRVGPTEAFF	TGTGCCAGCAGCTTGCGGGTGGGGCCCACTGAAGCTTTCTTT
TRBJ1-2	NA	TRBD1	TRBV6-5	CASTPTGGYGYTF	TGTGCCAGCACCCCGACAGGGGGCTATGGCTACACCTTC
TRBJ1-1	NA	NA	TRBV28	CATEDGTEAFF	TGTGCCACCGAGGATGGCACTGAAGCTTTCTTT
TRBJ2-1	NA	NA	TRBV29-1	CSVDGSLVSNEQFF	TGCAGCGTTGATGGCAGTCTTGTATCTAATGAGCAGTTCTTC
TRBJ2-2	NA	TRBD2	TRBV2	CASNLLAGGFTGELFF	TGTGCCAGCAACCTCCTAGCGGGGGGATTCACCGGGGAGCTGTTTTTT
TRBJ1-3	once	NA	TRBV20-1	CSATRGYSGNTIYF	TGCAGTGCTACCAGGGGTTACTCCGGAAACACCATATATTTT
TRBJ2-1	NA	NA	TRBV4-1	CASSQVLIGGSYNEQFF	TGCGCCAGCAGCCAAGTCCTTATTGGCGGGTCCTACAATGAGCAGTTCTTC
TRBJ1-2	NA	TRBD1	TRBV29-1	CSVGRGRDGYTF	TGCAGCGTTGGCAGGGGGAGGGATGGCTACACCTTC